Described below is a single TCR beta chain sequence and its context. Using immunoSEQ multiplex PCR, the repertoire was profiled, and TCRdb retains in-frame clones only, with some absent. The sample records about 49,000 clones, 90% being singletons. These data are taken from a study of blood T cell repertoires in COVID-19. The V gene lost 6 bases and the J gene lost 4 bases, with 10 bases spanning the gap. This CDR3 comprises 13 residues. From germline, CDR1 is MNHEY and CDR2 SMNVEV (reference sequence). V usage is TRBV27 and J usage is TRBJ1-5; perhaps TRBD1 as D (5 bases). The specimen sequenced was peripheral blood. The clonotype comes from a human donor in a cohort sampled during active COVID-19. The chain's CDR3 is CASRQQVNQPQHF. The CDR3 coding sequence is TGTGCCAGCAGGCAACAGGTGAATCAGCCCCAGCATTTT.